The rows below give T cell receptor beta chains drawn from one sample of a study of blood T cell repertoires in COVID-19. The table came from immunoSEQ multiplex PCR; TCRdb's copy has only in-frame clones and leaves some out. The table records about 210,000 clones, 70% to 90% of them present only once. The specimen sequenced was PBMCs or T cells enriched from blood (not recorded which). Every receptor here comes from a man aged 30 to 39 who had recovered from COVID-19. CDR3s include the opening cysteine and the closing phenylalanine or tryptophan. D genes are given only for firm matches. Clone size, where shown, is once, few, many, or a class for clones that have expanded.

j_call v_call d_call clone_size cdr3_aa cdr3_nt
TRBJ1-1 TRBV7-9 NA NA CASSTKDWARGTEAFF TGTGCCAGCAGCACCAAAGACTGGGCTCGGGGTACTGAAGCTTTCTTT
TRBJ2-7 TRBV6-5 NA NA CASSPGLEQYF TGTGCCAGCAGTCCCGGTCTCGAGCAGTACTTC
TRBJ2-3 TRBV5-4 TRBD2 NA CASSPRTPREAPDTQYF TGTGCCAGCAGTCCCCGAACCCCGCGGGAGGCTCCAGATACGCAGTATTTT
TRBJ2-3 TRBV4-1 NA NA CASSQERARRDTQYF TGCGCCAGCAGCCAAGAGCGGGCACGCAGAGATACGCAGTATTTT
TRBJ2-6 TRBV6-5 NA NA CASKDTASGANVLTF TGTGCCAGCAAAGACACCGCCTCTGGGGCCAACGTCCTGACTTTC
TRBJ1-3 TRBV25-1 NA NA CASGDRFSGNTIYF TGTGCCAGCGGAGACAGGTTCTCTGGAAACACCATATATTTT
TRBJ1-5 TRBV5-8 NA NA CASSLGYRPSNQPQHF TGTGCCAGCAGCTTGGGGTACAGGCCCAGCAATCAGCCCCAGCATTTT
TRBJ2-1 TRBV10-3 TRBD2 NA CAIPEPGGRFYNEQFF TGTGCCATCCCCGAGCCGGGCGGGAGGTTTTACAATGAGCAGTTCTTC
TRBJ2-5 TRBV10-3 TRBD2 NA CAIHSGNIETQYF TGTGCCATCCATAGCGGGAACATTGAGACCCAGTACTTC
TRBJ1-1 TRBV18 TRBD1 NA CASSPDRGNTEAFF TGTGCCAGCTCACCGGACAGGGGGAACACTGAAGCTTTCTTT
TRBJ2-2 TRBV9 TRBD2 once CASSTGLAANTGELFF TGTGCCAGCAGCACCGGACTAGCGGCGAACACCGGGGAGCTGTTTTTT
TRBJ2-3 TRBV9 TRBD1 NA CASSVRTGPDTQYF TGTGCCAGCAGCGTTCGGACAGGGCCCGATACGCAGTATTTT